A single T cell receptor (beta chain) is shown here with its context. The table lists this clone with a count of one. Its antigen remains undetermined. Base qualities are not recorded, but no much larger clone differs from it by a single base. This sample's time point label indicates: cycle 4 day 1 (C4D1), after 6 weeks of nivolumab. All trial patients had relapsed after autologous stem cell transplantation, with cohorts A, B and C differing in prior brentuximab vedotin exposure. Magnetic negative selection with a Miltenyi CD8+ T cell isolation kit was used to purify CD8+ T cells from thawed PBMCs. A total of over 55 patients with relapsed/refractory classical Hodgkin lymphoma made up the trial cohort, and each patient's best overall response was complete response, partial response or progressive disease. In the multi-cohort phase II CheckMate 205 trial, trial patients received single-agent nivolumab. An independent review committee assessed best overall response using the 2007 International Working Group response criteria. Trial PBMCs were collected immediately before nivolumab initiation (C1D1) and during therapy at cycle 2 day 1 and cycle 4 day 1. Peripheral blood was collected in 8 mL Vacutainer Cell Preparation Tubes, from which PBMCs were isolated by centrifugation and then cryopreserved. Purified CD4+ and CD8+ fractions were prepared only for cases with an additional available PBMC sample. Magnetically labelled cells were depleted on LS columns in a quadroMACS separator, and the flow-through was collected as the purified fraction.

This sample is drawn from a study of PD-1 blockade in classical Hodgkin lymphoma (dated by TCRdb to the early 2020s). Background on the whole study: Nivolumab dosing was 3 mg/kg intravenously every 2 weeks, continuing until either disease progression or unacceptable toxicity. To define a peripheral blood immune signature of response to PD-1 blockade in classical Hodgkin lymphoma, the study combined TCR beta sequencing with CyTOF. Results the study describes overall, beyond this receptor: Lower diversity was observed in patients in whom nivolumab was started less than 1 year after ASCT, and these patients were excluded from later analyses so that confounding by immune reconstitution would be avoided. Baseline TCR diversity was reported as lower in newly diagnosed patients than in healthy donors, and lower still in relapsed/refractory patients. Among trial patients, those achieving complete response had baseline diversity similar to that of newly diagnosed patients, while diversity was significantly lower in partial responders and progressors. The study covered only a single clinical trial cohort, and the causes of the repertoire differences, possibly disease activity or prior therapy, were still not defined. A significant rise by C4D1 was seen in CD4+ but not CD8+ TCR diversity (p=0.0027 vs p=0.16), with the rise being most apparent in complete responders (p=0.02).

Genomic DNA was isolated using the Qiagen DNeasy kit from unsorted PBMCs as well as from negatively selected CD4+ and CD8+ fractions. TCR beta CDR3 regions were subjected to amplification by immunoSEQ multiplex PCR with primers that anneal to V and J segments. A synthetic immune receptor repertoire was used to minimize amplification bias, and any residual bias was removed computationally once sequencing was done. In the original analysis: Custom Python scripts were used to quantify repertoire diversity as the Shannon entropy index. The unsorted, CD4+ and CD8+ repertoires were each analyzed separately, with the exception of combined analyses, where CD4+ and CD8+ sequences were merged in silico. A clone counted as expanded when the clone's frequency after treatment rose at least 2-fold relative to C1D1, and clones undetected at baseline were given a pseudocount of 0.5. Clones with 0 or 1 copy at C1D1 were classified as singleton clones, and clones with 2 or more copies were classified as non-singleton clones. Clones expanded in unsorted samples were labelled as CD4+, CD8+ or unknown by matching protein sequences in sorted samples from the same patient. Wilcoxon tests on paired samples were used to test diversity changes from C1D1 to C4D1. This immuneACCESS table, as held by TCRdb, lists in-frame sequences with V and J called but not all clones. Of the missing ones, under half trace to an unresolved V gene in checked studies; the others have no known cause. Clone size and V and J calls were adopted from that table, with D and trimming inferred from the DNA. In this sample the table shows roughly 20,000 clones, approximately 80% of which occur a single time. About 7% of the sample is held by the ten biggest clonotypes.

Counted from cysteine to phenylalanine, this CDR3 has 13 amino acids. The kept DNA is CDR3 alone, 39 bases in frame from the first base. The germline V gene encodes CDR1 MNHEY and CDR2 SMNVEV (reference sequence). The trim is 6 bases for V and 7 bases for J, with a gap of 13 bases between the germline ends. This clonotype was sampled from a human donor with classical Hodgkin lymphoma. This receptor chain uses TRBV27 and TRBJ2-1, with the D call tentatively TRBD1 or TRBD2, each fitting 5 bases. The sample here was CD8+ T cells from blood, taken before the fourth cycle of nivolumab. The DNA reads TGTGCCAGCAGACCCCTGGGGGTGAATGAGCAGTTCTTC. It specifies CASRPLGVNEQFF.